This T cell receptor (beta chain) was captured by sequencing in a study of blood T cells in healthy people across ages. Through a sample-barcoded 5' primer and a J-beta primer mix, a second PCR was run for about 6 to 12 cycles. TCRdb fed the 5' RACE reads into MiXCR, producing one record per CDR3 protein. The sample shows about 770,000 distinct CDR3 sequences, under 55% of them seen only once. A few counts support this clonotype. Its target is unknown. The study's findings and limits: Per million T cells, the diversity of TCR beta decreased roughly linearly as age advanced.

Between the trimmed V and J ends, which lost 4 bases and 6 bases, there was a span of 17 bases. Germline assignment: CDR1 SGDLS and CDR2 YYNGEE. There are 14 residues in the CDR3. Sequencing was performed on blood. This chain connects TRBV9 to TRBJ2-7; D might be TRBD1 or TRBD2, each matching 5 bases. The TCR sequence derives from a man aged 55 to 69 in good health. CDR3 nucleotides: TGTGCCAGCAGCACAACCCCCGGGACCCGCGAGCAGTACTTC. Translated, it gives CASSTTPGTREQYF.